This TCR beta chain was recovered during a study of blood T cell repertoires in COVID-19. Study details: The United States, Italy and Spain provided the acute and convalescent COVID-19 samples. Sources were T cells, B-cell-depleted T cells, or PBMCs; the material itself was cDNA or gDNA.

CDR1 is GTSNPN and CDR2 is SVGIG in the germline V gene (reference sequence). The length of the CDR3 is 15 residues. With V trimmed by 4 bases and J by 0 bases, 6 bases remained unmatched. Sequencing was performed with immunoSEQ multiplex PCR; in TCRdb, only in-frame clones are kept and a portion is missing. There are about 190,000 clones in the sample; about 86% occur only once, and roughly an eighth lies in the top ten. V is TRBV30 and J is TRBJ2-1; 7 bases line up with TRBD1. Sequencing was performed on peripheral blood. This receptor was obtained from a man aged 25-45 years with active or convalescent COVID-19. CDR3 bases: TGTGCCTGGACCTCGGACAGGAGCTCCTACAATGAGCAGTTCTTC. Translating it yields CAWTSDRSSYNEQFF.